These T cell receptor beta chains were read from a single sample in a study of CD8 T cells in ankylosing spondylitis. TCRdb analysed the 5' RACE reads with MiXCR anew, one entry per CDR3 protein. Found here are about 220,000 distinct CDR3 sequences, roughly 26% of them singletons; the top ten hold around 6.3%. Sequenced material: blood, either unsorted or a sorted T cell fraction (not recorded which). The receptors were sampled from a male donor with ankylosing spondylitis or in good health (not recorded which). The CDR3 runs from the conserved cysteine through the conserved F or W. The order of the fields is clone size, J gene, V gene, CDR3 length, CDR3 protein. Not all rows give a size; the values are once, few, many and, for expanded clones, a class.

abundance: many
j_gene: TRBJ2-7
v_gene: TRBV12-3/TRBV12-4
len: 16
CDR3aa: CASSFPTGGISYEQYF

abundance: NA
j_gene: TRBJ2-7
v_gene: TRBV12-3/TRBV12-4
len: 14
CDR3aa: CASSQGGGNYEQYF

abundance: many
j_gene: TRBJ1-4
v_gene: TRBV5-1
len: 15
CDR3aa: CASSLVGRVGEKLFF

abundance: many
j_gene: TRBJ2-3
v_gene: TRBV7-2
len: 17
CDR3aa: CASSLGGSGGHTDTQYF

abundance: NA
j_gene: TRBJ2-1
v_gene: TRBV13
len: 16
CDR3aa: CASSVGGERAYNEQFF

abundance: NA
j_gene: TRBJ2-1
v_gene: TRBV20-1
len: 14
CDR3aa: CSGTKTSGRTEQFF

abundance: NA
j_gene: TRBJ2-1
v_gene: TRBV5-1
len: 15
CDR3aa: CASSAGLAGDSEQFF

abundance: few
j_gene: TRBJ1-1
v_gene: TRBV20-1
len: 13
CDR3aa: CSARDRQLTEAFF

abundance: NA
j_gene: TRBJ1-1
v_gene: TRBV12-3/TRBV12-4
len: 13
CDR3aa: CASRGRQHTEAFF

abundance: few
j_gene: TRBJ2-7
v_gene: TRBV5-1
len: 16
CDR3aa: CASSRETPDRGAEQYF